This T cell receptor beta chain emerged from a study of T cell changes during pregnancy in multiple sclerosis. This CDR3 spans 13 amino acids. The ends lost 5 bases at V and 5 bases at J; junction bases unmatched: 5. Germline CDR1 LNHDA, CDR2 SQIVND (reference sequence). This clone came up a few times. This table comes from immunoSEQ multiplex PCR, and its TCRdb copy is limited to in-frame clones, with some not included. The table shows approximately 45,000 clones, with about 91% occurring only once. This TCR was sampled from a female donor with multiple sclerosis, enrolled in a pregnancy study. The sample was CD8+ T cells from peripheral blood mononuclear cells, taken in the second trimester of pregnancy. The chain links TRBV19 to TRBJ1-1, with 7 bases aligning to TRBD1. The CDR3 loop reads CASSGTVATEAFF. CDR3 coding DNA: TGTGCCAGTAGTGGGACAGTGGCGACTGAAGCTTTCTTT.